This T cell receptor (beta chain) was retrieved from a study of CD8 T cells in Susac syndrome. The study sequenced TCR beta in blood CD8+ and CD4+ T cells. CDR1 SGHDN and CDR2 FVKESK come from the germline V gene. V was shortened by 0 bases and J by 0 bases, with 8 bases between the two germline ends. This CDR3 is built from 15 residues. The authors reverse transcribed roughly 0.5 to 1 ug RNA with random hexamers. Using its own MiXCR run on the immunoSEQ multiplex PCR reads, TCRdb lists one record per CDR3 protein. Here the sample spans fewer than 200,000 distinct CDR3 sequences, roughly 95% being singletons.

Sequencing used CD8+ T cells from PBMCs. V gene TRBV14 combines with J gene TRBJ1-1; perhaps TRBD1 as D (5 bases). The clonotype comes from a human donor with multiple sclerosis. The CDR3 coding sequence is TGTGCCAGCAGCCAAGATGCAGGGATGAACACTGAAGCTTTCTTT. Its translation is CASSQDAGMNTEAFF.